The 8 T cell receptor beta chains below all came from one sample that was sequenced in a study of CD8 T cells in Susac syndrome. After extraction with the RNeasy kit, about 0.45 to 1 ug of the RNA was reverse transcribed using random hexamers. TCRdb independently ran MiXCR on the immunoSEQ multiplex PCR reads; one entry per CDR3 protein. The table records 70,000 to 100,000 distinct CDR3 sequences, around 96% of them present only once. Sequenced input: CD8+ T cells from PBMCs. These receptors originate from a human donor with Susac syndrome.

This clonotype was counted once. V and J are TRBV7-2 and TRBJ2-5; D is ambiguous. There are 13 residues in the CDR3. Trimming stripped 2 bases from V and 5 bases from J, with 9 bases between. Germline V gives CDR1 SGHTA, CDR2 FQGNSA. CDR3 DNA: TGTGCCAGCAGCTTACCAACTAAGGAGACCCAGTACTTC. This translates into CASSLPTKETQYF.

The chain links TRBV29-1 to TRBJ1-1, with D unresolved. Trimming cost V 4 bases and J 1 base, with 16 bases left between them. CDR3 length equals 15 residues. Germline CDR1 SQVTM, CDR2 ANQGSEA. The CDR3 bases are TGCAGCGTTGTCCTACTATCCCGCGGGAACACTGAAGCTTTCTTT. Its protein product is CSVVLLSRGNTEAFF.

J is TRBJ2-6 and V is TRBV5-6; D is unclear. Germline assignment: CDR1 SGHDT and CDR2 YYEEEE. This CDR3 spans 15 amino acids. V lost 5 bases and J lost 0, with 9 bases in between. The CDR3 bases are TGTGCCAGCAGTATGAGCTTCTCTGGGGCCAACGTCCTGACTTTC. Amino acids: CASSMSFSGANVLTF.

This clonotype showed up just a few times. The chain recombines TRBV30 with TRBJ1-5, with D possibly matching TRBD1 (5 bases). The CDR3 sequence is 13 residues long. V lost 0 bases and J 6 bases, leaving 9 bases between the germline ends. Germline-derived CDR1 and CDR2 are GTSNPN and SVGIG (reference sequence). This CDR3 is CAWSVQGGQPQHF. Written as DNA, the CDR3 is TGTGCCTGGAGTGTTCAGGGTGGTCAGCCCCAGCATTTT.

For this clonotype: No conserved phenylalanine or tryptophan is present at the end of the CDR3, so a read error is the likely explanation. This chain connects TRBV15 to TRBJ2-5; no clear D gene. From germline, CDR1 is LNHNV and CDR2 YYDKDF (reference sequence). Between the trimmed V and J ends, which lost 1 base and 4 bases, there was a span of 4 bases. CDR3 length: 12 amino acids. Here the CDR3 DNA reads TGTGCCACCAGCAGAGTGGCAGAGACCCAGTACCTC. Its translation: CATSRVAETQYL.

The V gene is TRBV6-4, the J gene TRBJ2-1; no clear D. The CDR3 length is 11 residues. The V end was cut by 4 bases, the J end by 10 bases, with 8 bases between. The V gene's germline CDR1 is MRHNA and CDR2 SNTAGT. The CDR3 here is CASSAAGEQFF. CDR3 DNA: TGTGCCAGCAGTGCGGCCGGGGAGCAGTTCTTC.

This chain uses TRBV30 with TRBJ1-1; 10 nucleotides align to TRBD1. V shed 2 bases, J shed 5 bases, and the junction held 5 bases outside the gene matches. Germline-derived CDR1 and CDR2 are GTSNPN and SVGIG (reference sequence). The CDR3 is made up of 14 amino acids. The CDR3 DNA sequence: TGTGCCTGGAGTTGGACAGGGGGTGTGACTGAAGCTTTCTTT. Its translation: CAWSWTGGVTEAFF.

The chain combines TRBV6-6 with TRBJ1-1; 7 bases are a match to TRBD1. This CDR3 is built from 16 residues. J lost 0 bases, V lost 5 bases, and 9 bases had no gene match. Per the germline V gene, CDR1 is MNHNY and CDR2 is SVGAGI (reference sequence). CDR3 bases: TGTGCCAGCAGTACAGAGACAGGGTGGATGAACACTGAAGCTTTCTTT. Translating it yields CASSTETGWMNTEAFF.